The source of this T cell receptor beta chain is a study of T-cell memory formation after mild COVID-19. Whole-study results and caveats: Confirmation was lacking for SARS-CoV-2 specificity of second-wave clones that peaked on day 37. Most CD4+ clones that shrank were in CM and EM, while CD8+ ones turned up in EMRA. Some clones that responded turned up in pre-infection memory, which suggests that cross-reactive memory joined in.

V shed 7 bases, J shed 6 bases, and the junction held 5 bases outside the gene matches. The germline V gene has CDR1 SGHKS and CDR2 YYEKEE (reference sequence). There are 12 residues in the CDR3. With constant-segment primers, 5'RACE yielded cDNA libraries of TCR alpha and TCR beta that carried sample barcodes and UMIs. Each CDR3 protein is one row after TCRdb ran MiXCR on the 5' RACE reads. The data show some 290,000 distinct CDR3 sequences, 15% to 20% seen once. About this clonotype: Its antigen remains unknown.

The clonotype was recovered from a man in his late teens or twenties who had mild COVID-19 (a few samples of this study predate the infection). Cell type and time point are not known. The chain couples TRBV5-5 to TRBJ1-2, with TRBD1 identical over 8 bases. Sequencing input: PBMCs or a T cell subset sorted from them (not recorded which). Written as DNA, the CDR3 is TGTGCCAGCGCAGGGGGCGCACATGGCTACACCTTC. This sequence encodes CASAGGAHGYTF.